The clone carrying this T cell receptor beta chain was seen ten or more times. Its antigen is unidentified. RNA transcripts were the template for amplifying TCR beta CDR3 regions. Primed by the HTBI set, a first-round RT-PCR was run on the TCR CDR3. TCRdb re-analysed the multiplex PCR reads in MiXCR, keeping a single row per CDR3 protein. The table includes some 740,000 distinct CDR3 sequences, approximately 14% detected once. The sample comes from a study of T cells in Graves' hyperthyroidism and ophthalmopathy. CDR1 is DFQATT, CDR2 SNEGSKA, per germline (reference sequence). Between the trimmed V and J ends, which lost 3 bases and 3 bases, there was a span of 19 bases. The CDR3 extends over 16 amino acids. The study, taken as a whole, reports: The model made its ophthalmopathy prediction, and onset followed a median roughly six months later. Clonotypes that were expanded in thyroid above 0.001 mostly appeared in blood too. Ophthalmopathy could be told apart from stable hyperthyroidism with a 13 V-J model.

The receptor was derived from a woman aged 18-29 years with Graves' hyperthyroidism. The sequencing input was blood. The chain recombines TRBV20-1 with TRBJ2-3; D might be TRBD1 (7 bases). The DNA of the CDR3 is TGCAGTGCTAGGGCCTGGGGCAGGGGGGAGACAGATACGCAGTATTTT. It is translated as CSARAWGRGETDTQYF.